These 23 T cell receptor beta chains were sequenced from one sample in a study of T cell changes during pregnancy in multiple sclerosis. The protocol was immunoSEQ multiplex PCR, while the TCRdb copy is restricted to in-frame clones and leaves out a portion. The data contain 57,000 or so clones, less than 95% of them singletons. Specimen: peripheral blood, collected in the third trimester of pregnancy. These receptors all come from a female donor in good health, enrolled as a control in a pregnancy study.

The genes are TRBV30 and TRBJ2-2; no clear D gene. Germline assignment: CDR1 GTSNPN and CDR2 SVGIG (reference sequence). Trimming cost V 0 bases and J 6 bases, with 8 bases left between them. This CDR3 comprises 13 residues. The CDR3 here is CAWSVRSAGELFF. For the CDR3, the DNA is TGTGCCTGGAGTGTACGGTCCGCCGGGGAGCTGTTTTTT. The full variable domain, its missing parts supplied by reference TRBV30 and TRBJ2-2, is SQTIHQWPATLVQPVGSPLSLECTVEGTSNPNLYWYRQAAGRGLQLLFYSVGIGQISSEVPQNLSASRPQDRQFILSSKKLLLSDSGFYLCAWSVRSAGELFFGEGSRLTVL.

The chain combines TRBV27 with TRBJ2-7; 8 bases match TRBD2. The CDR3 contains 14 residues. J was trimmed by 5 bases and V by 4 bases; bases with no gene match: 7. Germline CDR1 reads MNHEY; CDR2 reads SMNVEV (reference sequence). The CDR3: CASSSRTSFHEQYF. In DNA, the CDR3 is TGTGCCAGCAGTTCCCGGACTAGCTTCCACGAGCAGTACTTC.

The chain is built from TRBV7-2 and TRBJ2-2; D is uncertain. The CDR3 has 15 amino acids. Between the trimmed V and J ends, which lost 5 bases and 7 bases, there was a span of 17 bases. Germline loops: CDR1 SGHTA, CDR2 FQGNSA. The CDR3 DNA is TGTGCCAGCAGCACGCCGAGAAGAGTTGGCGGGGAGCTGTTTTTT. It is translated as CASSTPRRVGGELFF.

This chain links TRBV29-1 with TRBJ1-2, with D possibly matching TRBD1 (5 bases). CDR1 and CDR2 (germline): SQVTM, ANQGSEA. The CDR3 totals 13 residues. Trimming pared 7 bases from V and 8 bases from J, leaving 20 bases between. The CDR3 sequence: CSASALGGVGYTF. CDR3 nucleotide sequence: TGCAGCGCCAGCGCCCTGGGGGGAGTGGGCTACACCTTC.

The chain links TRBV11-3 to TRBJ2-7, with D unresolved. Trimming shortened V by 2 bases and J by 3 bases, and 8 bases separated the two germline ends. This CDR3 comprises 13 residues. From germline, CDR1 is SGHNT and CDR2 YENEEA. This CDR3 is CASSLSGGYEQYF. CDR3 in DNA: TGTGCCAGCAGCTTATCAGGTGGCTACGAGCAGTACTTC.

This chain's CDR3 is CAISGGTGKSYEQYF. The CDR3 DNA reads as TGTGCCATCAGTGGCGGGACAGGGAAGTCCTACGAGCAGTACTTC. The genes are TRBV10-3 and TRBJ2-7, with 9 positions matching TRBD1. After removal of 4 bases from V and 1 base from J, the junction contained 5 bases not matched to a gene. CDR1 ENHRY and CDR2 SYGVKD come from the germline V gene. CDR3 length: 15 amino acids.

CDR3 residues: CASSYETSGYEQYF. DNA for the CDR3: TGTGCCAGCAGTTACGAGACTAGCGGTTACGAGCAGTACTTC. The J gene is TRBJ2-7, the V gene TRBV27, with 9 bases matching TRBD2. The germline V gene encodes CDR1 MNHEY and CDR2 SMNVEV (reference sequence). The CDR3 runs 14 residues. J was trimmed by 4 bases and V by 4 bases; bases with no gene match: 5.

The V gene is TRBV29-1, the J gene TRBJ1-2, with a weak D call TRBD1 (6 bases). The V gene lost 3 bases and the J gene lost 8 bases, with 13 bases spanning the gap. The germline CDR1 and CDR2 sequences are SQVTM and ANQGSEA. This CDR3 comprises 12 residues. This chain's CDR3 is CSVELAGEGYTF. The CDR3 nucleotides read TGCAGCGTTGAGTTGGCAGGGGAAGGCTACACCTTC.

The chain joins TRBV27 to TRBJ1-5; TRBD1 might be the D (6 bases). CDR3 length: 14 residues. V lost 6 bases and J 0 bases, leaving 9 bases between the germline ends. Looked up from germline, CDR1 is MNHEY and CDR2 is SMNVEV (reference sequence). CDR3 bases: TGTGCCAGCAGCGGACAGCTTAGCAATCAGCCCCAGCATTTT. This codes for CASSGQLSNQPQHF.

The chain uses TRBV18 and TRBJ1-3; the D gene is possibly TRBD1 (5 bases). The CDR3 runs 16 residues. Germline V gene sequence: CDR1 KGHSH, CDR2 LQKENI. Trimming cost V 4 bases and J 0 bases, with 13 bases left between them. The CDR3 region has the DNA TGTGCCAGCTCACGACCCCCGGGGGGCTCTGGAAACACCATATATTTT. Its protein is CASSRPPGGSGNTIYF.

The chain carries TRBV10-3 and TRBJ1-2; 8 bases line up with TRBD1. Germline CDR1 ENHRY, CDR2 SYGVKD. This CDR3 contains 16 residues. V gave up 1 base and J gave up 3 bases; unmatched junction bases: 7. The CDR3 loop is CAISEFQGAADYGYTF. CDR3 bases: TGTGCCATCAGTGAGTTTCAGGGGGCGGCAGACTATGGCTACACCTTC.

This clone was seen only once. J is TRBJ1-5 and V is TRBV27; the D gene is possibly TRBD1 (5 bases). Germline V gives CDR1 MNHEY, CDR2 SMNVEV (reference sequence). CDR3 size: 12 residues. The V end lost 4 bases, the J end lost 7 bases, and 8 bases lay between the germline ends. The CDR3 DNA reads TGTGCCAGCAGTTATCAGGGACAGCCCCAGCATTTT. It encodes CASSYQGQPQHF.

The chain has TRBV14 and TRBJ2-1; possible D gene TRBD2, 5 bases. V dropped 3 bases and J dropped 1 base, with 16 bases sitting between them. This CDR3 spans 17 amino acids. The germline V gene encodes CDR1 SGHDN and CDR2 FVKESK. The CDR3 here is CASSQGHSGPSYNEQFF. The CDR3 DNA follows: TGTGCCAGCAGCCAGGGCCACAGCGGTCCATCCTACAATGAGCAGTTCTTC.

This clone appeared a few times. The chain joins TRBV6-1 to TRBJ1-2, with D maybe TRBD1 (6 bases). Germline assignment: CDR1 MNHNS and CDR2 SASEGT. The CDR3 length is 12 residues. Trimming pared 5 bases from V and 6 bases from J, leaving 10 bases between. Here the CDR3 DNA reads TGTGCCAGCAGTTCGACAGGACATGGCTACACCTTC. Translating gives CASSSTGHGYTF.

The rearrangement joins TRBV13 to TRBJ2-1, with a tentative D call TRBD2 (6 bases). V was trimmed by 2 bases and J by 4 bases, leaving 15 bases between them. CDR3 length equals 16 residues. Per germline, CDR1 PRHDT and CDR2 FYEKMQ (reference sequence). CDR3 amino acids: CASSLRAGFGYNEQFF. The CDR3, as DNA: TGTGCCAGCAGCTTACGCGCGGGATTCGGGTACAATGAGCAGTTCTTC.

The chain links TRBV5-4 to TRBJ2-1, with TRBD2 identical over 10 bases. This CDR3 region has 15 residues. V dropped 2 bases and J dropped 8; count of bases not matched to a gene: 7. Germline V gene sequence: CDR1 SGHNT, CDR2 YYREEE (reference sequence). The CDR3 is CASSFGSGGLDEQFF. The CDR3 nucleotides are TGTGCCAGCAGCTTCGGTAGCGGGGGGCTCGATGAGCAGTTCTTC.

The CDR3 nucleotides are TGTGCCAGCAGCTATGGGACAGTCTACGAGCAGTACTTC. Translation: CASSYGTVYEQYF. The chain couples TRBV6-6 to TRBJ2-7; the match to TRBD1 covers 7 bases. The length of the CDR3 is 13 residues. V lost 6 bases, J lost 3 bases, and 5 bases stayed unmatched. Germline-derived CDR1 and CDR2 are MNHNY and SVGAGI (reference sequence).

The gene calls are TRBV9 and TRBJ2-1; TRBD2 matches 8 bases. V dropped 9 bases and J dropped 8; count of bases not matched to a gene: 16. From germline, CDR1 is SGDLS and CDR2 YYNGEE. CDR3 length: 15 amino acids. This CDR3 reads CATGGGGSYLDEQFF. The CDR3 DNA follows: TGTGCCACGGGGGGGGGCGGTTCATATCTTGATGAGCAGTTCTTC.

This chain uses TRBV7-2 with TRBJ1-1, with TRBD1 identical over 8 bases. Per germline, CDR1 SGHTA and CDR2 FQGNSA. Unmatched junction bases numbered 15, after V lost 5 bases and J lost 7 bases. This CDR3 comprises 16 residues. The CDR3 sequence: CASSLGTGQGRLEAFF. CDR3 DNA sequence: TGTGCCAGCAGCCTAGGAACTGGACAGGGACGTCTTGAAGCTTTCTTT.

The chain recombines TRBV10-2 with TRBJ2-5; a weak D match, TRBD1 (5 bases). Germline CDR1 and CDR2: WSHSY and SAAADI. Deletions cut 3 bases from V and 7 bases from J, with 6 bases between. This CDR3 is built from 11 residues. For the CDR3, the DNA is TGCGCCAGCAGTGAAAGGGGGACCCAGTACTTC. This gives the protein CASSERGTQYF.

The chain has TRBV6-6 and TRBJ2-4; 8 nucleotides match TRBD1. Germline CDR1 and CDR2: MNHNY and SVGAGI (reference sequence). Trimming removed 6 bases from V and 2 bases from J; junction bases left unmatched: 3. This CDR3 contains 14 residues. CDR3 sequence: CASRSGGSKNIQYF. Written as DNA, the CDR3 is TGTGCCAGCAGATCAGGGGGCTCCAAAAACATTCAGTACTTC.

The gene calls are TRBV6-1 and TRBJ1-6; 8 bases line up with TRBD1. Looked up from germline, CDR1 is MNHNS and CDR2 is SASEGT. The V and J ends lost 7 bases and 9 bases, in that order; junction bases with no gene match: 5. The CDR3 spans 13 residues. DNA of the CDR3: TGTGCCAGCAAGGGACAGGAAGGTTCACCCCTCCACTTT. It specifies CASKGQEGSPLHF.

The chain uses TRBV5-1 and TRBJ2-7; weak D call: TRBD2 (6 bases). Deletions cut 4 bases from V and 3 bases from J, with 11 bases between. This CDR3 region has 13 residues. Germline CDR1 SGHRS, CDR2 YFSETQ. CDR3 in DNA: TGCGCCAGCAGCCCCGGGACTTTCTACGAGCAGTACTTC. Protein product: CASSPGTFYEQYF.